Presented here are 18 T cell receptor beta chains from one specimen sequenced in a study of blood T cell repertoires in COVID-19. This table comes from immunoSEQ multiplex PCR, and its TCRdb copy is limited to in-frame clones, with some not included. The sample has about 210,000 clones, about 83% seen once. The sample comprised peripheral blood. Receptor source: a woman between 50 and 59 years old with active or convalescent COVID-19.

The chain links TRBV7-2 to TRBJ2-5; D is perhaps TRBD1 (5 bases). The CDR3 has 14 amino acids. CDR1 SGHTA and CDR2 FQGNSA come from the germline V gene. Trimming shortened V by 4 bases and J by 5 bases, and 14 bases separated the two germline ends. CDR3 nucleotide sequence: TGTGCCAGCAGCTGGAATCAGGGTCTGGAGACCCAGTACTTC. Translating gives CASSWNQGLETQYF. Using reference TRBV7-2 and TRBJ2-5 for the parts outside the CDR3, the full variable domain is GAGVSQSPSNKVTEKGKDVELRCDPISGHTALYWYRQSLGQGLEFLIYFQGNSAPDKSGLPSDRFSAERTGGSVSTLTIQRTQQEDSAVYLCASSWNQGLETQYFGPGTRLLVL.

V usage is TRBV7-9 and J usage is TRBJ2-1; D might be TRBD2 (7 bases). Per germline, CDR1 SEHNR and CDR2 FQNEAQ (reference sequence). This CDR3 is 17 amino acids long. The V end was cut by 5 bases, the J end by 4 bases, with 21 bases between. CDR3: CASSPRGAGAGYNEQFF. The CDR3 DNA follows: TGTGCCAGCAGCCCCCGGGGGGCAGGGGCAGGTTACAATGAGCAGTTCTTC.

V is TRBV5-1 and J is TRBJ2-1; 10 bases agree with TRBD2. Germline lookup yields CDR1 SGHRS and CDR2 YFSETQ. The junction had 10 bases not matched to a gene; V was cut back by 4 bases and J by 6 bases. CDR3 length: 16 amino acids. CDR3 protein: CASSISGGLYSNEQFF. The CDR3 DNA is TGCGCCAGCAGCATTAGCGGGGGGCTCTACTCCAATGAGCAGTTCTTC. The entire variable domain, with the rest obtained from reference TRBV5-1 and TRBJ2-1, is as follows: KAGVTQTPRYLIKTRGQQVTLSCSPISGHRSVSWYQQTPGQGLQFLFEYFSETQRNKGNFPGRFSGRQFSNSRSEMNVSTLELGDSALYLCASSISGGLYSNEQFFGPGTRLTVL.

The chain combines TRBV11-2 with TRBJ1-3; D is undetermined. The V gene's germline CDR1 is SGHAT and CDR2 FQNNGV. CDR3 length: 14 amino acids. Trimming took off 5 bases at V and 0 bases at J, with 8 bases between the two ends. The CDR3 DNA follows: TGTGCCAGCAGCCGGGGAAGCTCTGGAAACACCATATATTTT. Encoded protein: CASSRGSSGNTIYF.

V gene TRBV2 combines with J gene TRBJ2-3, with 10 bases that match TRBD2. With V trimmed by 6 bases and J by 2 bases, 5 bases remained unmatched. CDR1 is SNHLY and CDR2 is FYNNEI in the germline V gene. This CDR3 region has 15 residues. This CDR3 is CASRTSGLFTDTQYF. DNA of the CDR3: TGTGCCAGCAGGACTAGCGGGTTGTTCACAGATACGCAGTATTTT.

The chain joins TRBV5-4 to TRBJ2-3; 7 nucleotides line up with TRBD1. V trimming: 1 base; J trimming: 0 bases; junction bases outside the gene matches: 11. CDR1 SGHNT and CDR2 YYREEE come from the germline V gene (reference sequence). CDR3 length equals 18 residues. In DNA, the CDR3 is TGTGCCAGCAGCTTGATGGACAGGTTCACTCCTAGCACAGATACGCAGTATTTT. This encodes CASSLMDRFTPSTDTQYF.

This chain uses TRBV9 with TRBJ2-1; 10 bases are shared with TRBD2. Germline V gene sequence: CDR1 SGDLS, CDR2 YYNGEE. This CDR3 has 18 amino acids. With V trimmed by 3 bases and J by 0 bases, 9 bases remained unmatched. The DNA of the CDR3 is TGTGCCAGCAGCGGCCCGGGACTAGCGAGAAGCTCCTACAATGAGCAGTTCTTC. Translating it yields CASSGPGLARSSYNEQFF.

This clone was counted only a few times. The genes are TRBV5-1 and TRBJ1-1, with TRBD1 matching over 9 bases. The V and J ends lost 4 bases and 1 base, in that order; junction bases with no gene match: 5. The CDR3 extends over 15 amino acids. From germline, CDR1 is SGHRS and CDR2 YFSETQ. CDR3 protein: CASSKWTGENTEAFF. CDR3 sequence (DNA): TGCGCCAGCAGCAAATGGACAGGGGAGAACACTGAAGCTTTCTTT.

V is TRBV7-3 and J is TRBJ2-7, with D possibly matching TRBD1 (6 bases). V gave up 5 bases and J gave up 2 bases, with 13 bases separating them. Germline CDR1 and CDR2: SGHTA and FQGTGA. This CDR3 has 14 residues. CDR3 in amino acids: CASSPSRDTYEQYF. The CDR3 DNA reads TGTGCCAGCAGCCCCTCCCGGGACACCTACGAGCAGTACTTC.

This clone was recorded once. The chain is built from TRBV15 and TRBJ1-5; 7 positions agree with TRBD1. The ends lost 0 bases at V and 0 bases at J; junction bases unmatched: 5. The CDR3 is 17 amino acids. Germline-derived CDR1 and CDR2 are LNHNV and YYDKDF (reference sequence). The CDR3 sequence: CATSRDYDRASNQPQHF. The CDR3 coding sequence is TGTGCCACCAGCAGAGACTACGACAGGGCTAGCAATCAGCCCCAGCATTTT.

This clone occurred a few times. The rearrangement links TRBV19 to TRBJ1-1, with TRBD1 as a possible D gene (5 bases). Germline V gene sequence: CDR1 LNHDA, CDR2 SQIVND (reference sequence). CDR3 length: 16 amino acids. V was trimmed by 7 bases and J by 1 base, leaving 19 bases between them. CDR3: CASIGGGSRRNTEAFF. In DNA, the CDR3 is TGTGCCAGTATTGGGGGGGGATCCAGGAGGAACACTGAAGCTTTCTTT.

The chain uses TRBV6-1 and TRBJ2-2; D possibly corresponds to TRBD1 (5 bases). This CDR3 comprises 15 residues. Germline values: CDR1 MNHNS, CDR2 SASEGT. V lost 0 bases and J lost 4, with 9 bases in between. The chain's CDR3 is CASSEAQGSTGELFF. The CDR3 nucleotides read TGTGCCAGCAGTGAAGCGCAGGGATCCACCGGGGAGCTGTTTTTT.

This chain uses TRBV28 with TRBJ2-1, with TRBD2 matching 9 bases. V was pared by 7 bases and J by 0 bases, with 4 bases of the junction left unmatched. The CDR3 totals 15 residues. Germline CDR1 is MDHEN and CDR2 is SYDVKM. The CDR3 loop reads CASKLSGSSYNEQFF. The CDR3 nucleotides are TGTGCCAGCAAACTTAGCGGGAGCTCCTACAATGAGCAGTTCTTC.

The V call is TRBV5-1, the J call TRBJ1-4; D is uncertain. CDR1 is SGHRS, CDR2 YFSETQ, per germline. This CDR3 comprises 15 residues. Between the trimmed V and J ends, which lost 0 bases and 6 bases, there was a span of 12 bases. This CDR3 reads CASSLAGFWDEKLFF. The CDR3 DNA reads as TGCGCCAGCAGCTTGGCGGGGTTCTGGGATGAAAAACTGTTTTTT. Complete variable domain (other parts from reference TRBV5-1 and TRBJ1-4): KAGVTQTPRYLIKTRGQQVTLSCSPISGHRSVSWYQQTPGQGLQFLFEYFSETQRNKGNFPGRFSGRQFSNSRSEMNVSTLELGDSALYLCASSLAGFWDEKLFFGSGTQLSVL.

The CDR3 loop is CASSEYITGRTEAFF. CDR3 in DNA: TGTGCCAGCAGTGAATATATAACAGGGCGTACTGAAGCTTTCTTT. The chain employs TRBV25-1 and TRBJ1-1, with TRBD1 as a possible D gene (6 bases). The CDR3 is 15 residues long. Trimming removed 0 bases from V and 5 bases from J, with 13 bases in between. Germline CDR1 and CDR2: MGHDK and SYGVNS.

A note on this clone: Other DNA sequences within the sample encode an identical CDR3. The chain joins TRBV2 to TRBJ1-2; TRBD1 is a possible D gene (6 bases). V was cut by 6 bases and J by 2 bases, with 10 bases left in between. CDR3 length equals 13 residues. Germline values: CDR1 SNHLY, CDR2 FYNNEI. CDR3 nucleotides: TGTGCCAGCAGCGCACAGGGAAACTATGGCTACACCTTC. It is translated as CASSAQGNYGYTF.

The chain combines TRBV2 with TRBJ1-2, with D maybe TRBD1 (6 bases). The CDR3 length is 13 residues. Germline-derived CDR1 and CDR2 are SNHLY and FYNNEI. Trimming pared 3 bases from V and 4 bases from J, leaving 9 bases between. The CDR3 sequence is CASSEVGAYGYTF. The CDR3, as DNA: TGTGCCAGCAGTGAGGTGGGGGCCTATGGCTACACCTTC.

CDR3 DNA sequence: TGTGCCAGCAGCCAAGATGGAGGAAGCTACAATGAGCAGTTCTTC. Amino acids: CASSQDGGSYNEQFF. This chain connects TRBV3-1 (or the pseudogene TRBV3-2) to TRBJ2-1, with D perhaps TRBD2 (5 bases). This CDR3 contains 15 residues. The V end was cut by 0 bases, the J end by 3 bases, with 9 bases between. Germline V CDR1 and CDR2: LGHDT, YNNKEL (reference sequence).